This T cell receptor (beta chain) comes out of a study of human T cells and chemical hapten exposure. For the study at large: The study lasted 20 to 25 weeks, and patients were dosed weekly with diphenylcyclopropenone on the scalp throughout. The study enrolled mostly female patients with alopecia areata, totalis or universalis.

Comments on this clonotype: Its antigen remains unknown.

From the RACE reads, TCRdb called clonotypes with MiXCR, one entry per CDR3 protein. The profile shows more than 95,000 distinct CDR3 sequences, under 35% of them singletons. The time point denotes: patch test 3, about 24 weeks after DPC sensitization. Treatment meaning: therapeutic diphenylcyclopropenone sensitization with weekly scalp DPC. Trimming removed 0 bases from V and 0 bases from J, with 9 bases in between. The CDR3 consists of 17 residues. CDR1 is MNHEY and CDR2 is SMNVEV in the germline V gene (reference sequence). Study-wide results and limits: Donors' alopecia may make their immune response differ from healthy people's. Expanded TCRs formed significantly more large CDR3 similarity clusters than controls.

The chain employs TRBV27 and TRBJ2-6; no definite D call. Specimen: whole blood, collected in connection with sensitization to the hapten diphenylcyclopropenone (DPC). The receptor was derived from a man in his forties with alopecia areata. Some clones in this sample may be carry-over from other donors' samples. CDR3 sequence (DNA): TGTGCCAGCAGTTTATCAGCAGCCAGCTCTGGGGCCAACGTCCTGACTTTC. It encodes CASSLSAASSGANVLTF.